One TCR beta chain is described in this entry. This entry is derived from a study of blood T cell repertoires in COVID-19. Generated by immunoSEQ multiplex PCR, the TCRdb table keeps only in-frame clones and is missing some. The sample consists of around 310,000 clones, 70% to 90% of them appearing once. Participants came from roughly 23 US areas, aged about 18 to 89 years. Sequenced material: PBMCs or T cells enriched from blood (not recorded which). This clonotype was sampled from a woman aged 40 to 50 who had recovered from COVID-19.

CDR3 protein: CASSFGGSGRYNEQFF. As DNA, the CDR3 is TGTGCCAGCAGCTTCGGAGGGAGCGGACGTTACAATGAGCAGTTCTTC. The rearrangement uses TRBV11-3 and TRBJ2-1; a weak D match, TRBD2 (6 bases). CDR1 and CDR2 (germline): SGHNT, YENEEA. The CDR3 consists of 16 residues. V was clipped by 3 bases and J by 4 bases, with 16 bases between them. Supplemented by reference TRBV11-3 and TRBJ2-1, the full variable domain reads EAGVVQSPRYKIIEKKQPVAFWCNPISGHNTLYWYLQNLGQGPELLIRYENEEAVDDSQLPKDRFSAERLKGVDSTLKIQPAELGDSAVYLCASSFGGSGRYNEQFFGPGTRLTVL.